This is a list of T cell receptor beta chains from one sample in a study of OX40 agonist ivuxolimab in advanced cancers. TCRdb's table, derived via immunoSEQ multiplex PCR, lists solely in-frame clones and lacks some. Seen here are fewer than 50,000 clones, around 83% observed once, and the top ten hold 8% to 10%. The sequencing used CD4+ or CD8+ T cells sorted from blood, collected in a trial of the OX40 agonist ivuxolimab. All receptors come from an adult with an advanced solid tumor such as melanoma, head and neck, liver or kidney cancer. CDR3s include the opening cysteine and the closing phenylalanine or tryptophan. The D gene is left open where the match is weak. For some rows the clone size is stated as once, few or many, or as a class when expanded; others skip it.

d_call,v_call,clone_size,j_call,cdr3_aa,cdr3_nt
NA,TRBV6-6,NA,TRBJ2-7,CASGRQGGREQYF,TGTGCCAGCGGACGACAGGGAGGGCGCGAGCAGTACTTC
NA,TRBV19,NA,TRBJ1-2,CASKKSLRDPVYGYTF,TGTGCCAGTAAAAAGTCTCTCCGGGACCCTGTCTATGGCTACACCTTC
TRBD2,TRBV27,NA,TRBJ2-7,CASRRLAPYEQYF,TGTGCCAGCCGCCGACTAGCACCCTACGAGCAGTACTTC
NA,TRBV30,NA,TRBJ2-3,CAWAGARDTQYF,TGTGCCTGGGCGGGGGCACGAGATACGCAGTATTTT
NA,TRBV20-1,once,TRBJ1-3,CSARVDNTIYF,TGCAGTGCTAGGGTTGACAACACCATATATTTT
NA,TRBV30,NA,TRBJ2-5,CAWSVDSPRGETQYF,TGTGCCTGGAGTGTAGACAGCCCTCGGGGGGAGACCCAGTACTTC
NA,TRBV7-8,NA,TRBJ2-7,CASSPDGVAYEQYF,TGTGCCAGCAGCCCGGACGGAGTTGCCTACGAGCAGTACTTC
NA,TRBV7-9,few,TRBJ2-7,CASSLRGRPDEQYF,TGTGCCAGCAGCTTACGAGGACGTCCGGACGAGCAGTACTTC
NA,TRBV4-1,once,TRBJ1-5,CASSQEGSGNQPQHF,TGCGCCAGCAGCCAAGAAGGGAGCGGCAATCAGCCCCAGCATTTT
TRBD1,TRBV10-3,NA,TRBJ1-1,CAISESRGTEAFF,TGTGCCATCAGTGAGAGCAGGGGGACTGAAGCTTTCTTT
NA,TRBV5-1,NA,TRBJ2-1,CASSLGAPNEQFF,TGCGCCAGCAGCTTGGGGGCCCCCAATGAGCAGTTCTTC
NA,TRBV2,NA,TRBJ1-1,CASSQWENTEAFF,TGTGCCAGCAGTCAATGGGAGAACACTGAAGCTTTCTTT
NA,TRBV6-5,once,TRBJ1-2,CASSPRNYGYTF,TGTGCCAGCAGTCCCAGAAACTATGGCTACACCTTC
NA,TRBV14,NA,TRBJ1-1,CASSANRNTEAFF,TGTGCCAGCAGCGCCAACAGGAACACTGAAGCTTTCTTT
NA,TRBV28,once,TRBJ1-2,CASYKGGTEIYGYTF,TGTGCCAGTTACAAGGGGGGTACAGAGATCTATGGCTACACCTTC
NA,TRBV2,NA,TRBJ2-3,CASIESDTQYF,TGTGCCAGCATTGAGTCGGATACGCAGTATTTT
TRBD1,TRBV7-3,once,TRBJ2-3,CASSSHPDREPAAQYF,TGTGCCAGCAGCTCCCACCCGGACAGGGAACCAGCGGCGCAGTATTTT
NA,TRBV6-5,NA,TRBJ1-6,CASTGGVSSPLHF,TGTGCCAGCACTGGGGGGGTCAGTTCACCCCTCCACTTT
NA,TRBV14,NA,TRBJ1-1,CASSPYGAGVNTEAFF,TGTGCCAGCAGCCCCTACGGGGCAGGAGTCAACACTGAAGCTTTCTTT
TRBD2,TRBV30,NA,TRBJ2-7,CAARGGVGDEQYF,TGTGCCGCTCGGGGAGGGGTTGGGGACGAGCAGTACTTC
NA,TRBV14,NA,TRBJ1-3,CASSYRDIGNTIYF,TGTGCCAGCAGCTACCGGGACATCGGAAACACCATATATTTT
NA,TRBV27,once,TRBJ1-1,CASSLEYQSPKAFF,TGTGCCAGCAGTTTAGAATATCAGTCGCCCAAGGCTTTCTTT
NA,TRBV19,NA,TRBJ2-7,CASSIYPRVDYEQYF,TGTGCCAGTAGTATATATCCTCGCGTGGACTACGAGCAGTACTTC
TRBD2,TRBV7-3,NA,TRBJ2-7,CASSLGTSQKVQYF,TGTGCCAGCAGCTTAGGGACTAGCCAGAAGGTGCAGTACTTC
NA,TRBV2,NA,TRBJ2-7,CASRGGQSYEQYF,TGTGCCAGCAGGGGAGGACAGTCCTACGAGCAGTACTTC
TRBD2,TRBV5-1,NA,TRBJ2-1,CASSSDLAGVREQFF,TGCGCCAGCAGCTCGGACCTAGCGGGAGTCCGTGAGCAGTTCTTC
NA,TRBV2,NA,TRBJ2-3,CASMVESTDTQYF,TGTGCCAGCATGGTGGAGAGCACAGATACGCAGTATTTT
TRBD1,TRBV25-1,NA,TRBJ1-4,CASSDLDRGRGEKLFF,TGTGCCAGCAGTGACCTTGACAGGGGGCGAGGTGAAAAACTGTTTTTT